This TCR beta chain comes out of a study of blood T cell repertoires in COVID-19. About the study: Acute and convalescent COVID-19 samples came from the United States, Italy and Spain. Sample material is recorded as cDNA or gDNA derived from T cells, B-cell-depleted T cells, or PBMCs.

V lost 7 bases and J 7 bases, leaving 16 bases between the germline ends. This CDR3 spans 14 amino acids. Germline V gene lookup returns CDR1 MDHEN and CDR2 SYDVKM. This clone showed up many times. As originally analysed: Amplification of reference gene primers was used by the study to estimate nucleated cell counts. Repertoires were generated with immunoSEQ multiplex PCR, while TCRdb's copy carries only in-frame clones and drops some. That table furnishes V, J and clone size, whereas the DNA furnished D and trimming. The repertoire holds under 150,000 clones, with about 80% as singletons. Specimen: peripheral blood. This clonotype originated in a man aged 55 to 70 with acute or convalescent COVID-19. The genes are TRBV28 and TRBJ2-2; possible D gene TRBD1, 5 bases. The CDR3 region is CASTVTAYNGELFF. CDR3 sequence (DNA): TGTGCCAGCACGGTGACAGCCTACAACGGGGAGCTGTTTTTT.